This TCR beta chain came from a study of shared T cell receptors in the human thymus. TCRdb keeps only in-frame clones here, not all; method: immunoSEQ multiplex PCR. The table shows approximately 760,000 clones, with approximately 85% occurring only once. V lost 5 bases and J lost 3, with 13 bases in between. Looked up from germline, CDR1 is SGHVS and CDR2 is FQNEAQ. The CDR3 is 15 residues long. In addition, the sample was reused for a study of human thymus T cells. That paper notes: Corrective cardiac surgery supplied the resected thymus tissue.

The receptor comes from a girl less than two years old with a congenital heart defect. Sequencing input: thymocytes. The V gene is TRBV7-8, the J gene TRBJ1-4; D is perhaps TRBD1 (6 bases). The CDR3 DNA reads as TGTGCCAGCAGCCCGAGGGACATACCTAATGAAAAACTGTTTTTT. Amino acid sequence: CASSPRDIPNEKLFF.